A single sample gave rise to the 13 T cell receptor beta chains below, sequenced in a study of T cells in Graves' hyperthyroidism and ophthalmopathy. Researchers took RNA transcripts and amplified the TCR beta CDR3 regions from them. When the TCR CDR3 underwent first-round RT-PCR, the HTBI primer set was used. TCRdb redid the calling of the multiplex PCR reads with MiXCR, one entry per CDR3 protein. The sample lists about 290,000 distinct CDR3 sequences, over 15% seen once, with around 35% in the top ten. Material: blood. Receptor source: a man aged 30-40 years with Graves' hyperthyroidism.

Turning to this clonotype: This may come from a read error, since a much larger clone is one base off. The chain links TRBV6-1 to TRBJ2-3; 9 bases agree with TRBD1. The CDR3 is made up of 15 amino acids. J was trimmed by 5 bases and V by 4 bases; bases with no gene match: 7. CDR1 and CDR2 from the germline V gene are MNHNS and SASEGT. The CDR3 loop is CASSGTGTGRDTQYF. As DNA, the CDR3 is TGTGCCAGCAGTGGGACCGGGACAGGGAGAGATACGCAGTATTTT.

This clonotype appeared many times. The chain combines TRBV5-1 with TRBJ2-3; TRBD2 aligns across 10 bases. The CDR3 is made up of 15 amino acids. Germline values: CDR1 SGHRS, CDR2 YFSETQ. The V and J ends lost 4 bases and 6 bases, in that order; junction bases with no gene match: 8. The CDR3 nucleotides read TGCGCCAGCAGCGCCGTAGCGGGGGGAGCCGATACGCAGTATTTT. It specifies CASSAVAGGADTQYF.

The rearrangement joins TRBV29-1 to TRBJ2-2; 7 bases align to TRBD1. Germline V lookup: CDR1 SQVTM, CDR2 ANQGSEA. V was clipped by 4 bases and J by 1 base; unmatched bases: 9. There are 16 residues in the CDR3. The CDR3 sequence: CSVGQGVVGNTGELFF. The CDR3 nucleotides read TGCAGCGTTGGACAGGGAGTGGTAGGGAACACCGGGGAGCTGTTTTTT.

The chain is built from TRBV2 and TRBJ2-1; 8 bases are shared with TRBD2. V dropped 8 bases and J dropped 0; count of bases not matched to a gene: 18. CDR1 is SNHLY and CDR2 is FYNNEI in the germline V gene. The CDR3 runs 19 residues. CDR3 nucleotides: TGTGCCAGCTCCCCAGCCTACAGCGGGAGAAGGAGCTCCTACAATGAGCAGTTCTTC. It encodes CASSPAYSGRRSSYNEQFF.

This clonotype occurred a few times. Here the CDR3 reads CASSLVRTGGYF. Here the CDR3 DNA reads TGTGCCAGCAGTTTAGTCCGAACCGGAGGGTATTTT. The chain links TRBV12-3 or TRBV12-4 to TRBJ2-3; D might be TRBD2 (5 bases). V was shortened by 1 base and J by 14 bases, with 13 bases between the two germline ends. CDR3 length: 12 residues.

Many counts were recorded for this clonotype. This rearrangement joins TRBV20-1 to TRBJ2-7; 14 nucleotides line up with TRBD2. Losses at the gene ends were 5 bases for V and 2 bases for J; bases not matched to a gene: 5. The CDR3 consists of 15 residues. Germline CDR1 is DFQATT and CDR2 is SNEGSKA (reference sequence). CDR3 sequence: CSAAGTSGRAYEQYF. Written as DNA, the CDR3 is TGCAGTGCTGCCGGGACTAGCGGGAGAGCCTACGAGCAGTACTTC.

This clonotype was picked up many times. This chain links TRBV28 with TRBJ2-2, with 8 bases fitting TRBD2. V lost 2 bases, J lost 10 bases, and 6 bases stayed unmatched. Looked up from germline, CDR1 is MDHEN and CDR2 is SYDVKM. This CDR3 contains 14 residues. CDR3 sequence reads: CASSLSGSLVELFF. In DNA form, the CDR3 reads TGTGCCAGCAGTTTAAGCGGGAGTCTTGTGGAGCTGTTTTTT.

This clonotype was recorded many times. CDR3 sequence: CASSLGQGGAFF. DNA for the CDR3: TGTGCCAGCAGTTTGGGACAGGGAGGAGCTTTCTTT. The rearrangement links TRBV12-3 or TRBV12-4 to TRBJ1-1; TRBD1 agrees at 9 bases. The CDR3 runs 12 residues. Unmatched junction bases numbered 3, after V lost 3 bases and J lost 10 bases.

This clonotype appeared a few times. Here the CDR3 DNA reads TGCAGCGTTTCTGACGGATACGAGCAGTACTTC. This translates into CSVSDGYEQYF. The rearrangement uses TRBV29-1 and TRBJ2-7; D is unclear. The CDR3 loop spans 11 amino acids. Germline CDR1 and CDR2: SQVTM and ANQGSEA. Trimming removed 5 bases from V and 4 bases from J, with 9 bases in between.

This clonotype was counted many times. This chain's CDR3 is CASSRYGGRDDEQFF. The CDR3 nucleotides are TGTGCCAGCAGCCGGTACGGGGGGCGAGACGATGAGCAGTTCTTC. The V call is TRBV5-4, the J call TRBJ2-1; D is perhaps TRBD2 (7 bases). There are 15 residues in the CDR3. Trimming took 4 bases from V and 8 from J, leaving 19 bases between them. Per germline, CDR1 SGHNT and CDR2 YYREEE (reference sequence). Filled out from reference TRBV5-4 and TRBJ2-1, the complete variable domain reads ETGVTQSPTHLIKTRGQQVTLRCSSQSGHNTVSWYQQALGQGPQFIFQYYREEENGRGNFPPRFSGLQFPNYSSELNVNALELDDSALYLCASSRYGGRDDEQFFGPGTRLTVL.

This clonotype was observed a handful of times. J is TRBJ2-1 and V is TRBV7-9, with TRBD2 matching 11 bases. After removal of 2 bases from V and 8 bases from J, the junction contained 5 bases not matched to a gene. The CDR3 loop spans 15 amino acids. Germline V gene sequence: CDR1 SEHNR, CDR2 FQNEAQ (reference sequence). This chain's CDR3 is CASSLPWTSGHEQFF. In DNA form, the CDR3 reads TGTGCCAGCAGCTTACCCTGGACTAGCGGGCATGAGCAGTTCTTC.

The chain is built from TRBV19 and TRBJ2-3, with D possibly TRBD2 on 5 matching bases. The CDR3 is 15 amino acids. V shed 5 bases and J shed 0 bases, with 12 bases lying between them. Germline V gives CDR1 LNHDA, CDR2 SQIVND (reference sequence). The CDR3 loop is CASSVRAVSTDTQYF. The CDR3 coding sequence is TGTGCCAGTAGTGTACGAGCGGTTAGCACAGATACGCAGTATTTT.

About this clonotype: This clone may be a read error of a much larger clone one base away. This chain connects TRBV7-9 to TRBJ2-7; the match to TRBD1 covers 11 bases. The CDR3 covers 15 residues. The V gene's germline CDR1 is SEHNR and CDR2 FQNEAQ (reference sequence). The CDR3 sequence is CASSPGQGEIYGQYF. The CDR3 DNA reads as TGTGCCAGCAGCCCGGGACAGGGGGAGATCTACGGGCAGTACTTC.